The sequence of this T cell receptor (beta chain) was determined in a study of T cell responses to AZD1222 COVID-19 vaccine. Study results and caveats: Baseline seropositivity occurred in only six AZD1222 recipients. The span of vaccine-associated CD4 TCRs extended across spike, with dominance at 160-218 and 743-854. Clonal diversity may have been underestimated, and the donors were mostly white British, with more females than males.

Only in-frame clones appear in the TCRdb table, and some are missing; sequencing was by immunoSEQ multiplex PCR. The top ten clones hold roughly 8.7% of a sample with 100,000 to 130,000 clones, 92% of them seen once. The CDR3 is made up of 15 amino acids. Germline V gene data show CDR1 as MNHEY and CDR2 as SVGAGI. Trimming took off 3 bases at V and 0 bases at J, with 9 bases between the two ends. Comment on this clone: The antigen is unknown.

Here the sequenced sample was peripheral blood, taken 28 days after the second AZD1222 dose. This chain links TRBV6-5 with TRBJ1-5; the D gene is possibly TRBD1 (5 bases). The receptor comes from an adult who received the AZD1222 COVID-19 vaccine. CDR3 amino acids: CASSYSTDSNQPQHF. CDR3 nucleotides: TGTGCCAGCAGTTATTCGACAGATAGCAATCAGCCCCAGCATTTT.